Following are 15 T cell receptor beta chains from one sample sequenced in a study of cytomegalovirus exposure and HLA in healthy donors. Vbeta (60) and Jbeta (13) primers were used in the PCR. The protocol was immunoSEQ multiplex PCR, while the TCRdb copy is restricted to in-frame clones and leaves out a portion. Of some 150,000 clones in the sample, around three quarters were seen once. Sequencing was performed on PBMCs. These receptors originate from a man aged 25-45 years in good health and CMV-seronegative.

CDR3 region: CASSPGGYEQYF. As DNA, the CDR3 is TGTGCCAGCAGCCCGGGGGGTTACGAGCAGTACTTC. The chain is built from TRBV6-6 and TRBJ2-7, with TRBD2 matching 7 bases. V gave up 6 bases and J gave up 4 bases; unmatched junction bases: 3. The CDR3 is 12 amino acids. Germline-derived CDR1 and CDR2 are MNHNY and SVGAGI (reference sequence).

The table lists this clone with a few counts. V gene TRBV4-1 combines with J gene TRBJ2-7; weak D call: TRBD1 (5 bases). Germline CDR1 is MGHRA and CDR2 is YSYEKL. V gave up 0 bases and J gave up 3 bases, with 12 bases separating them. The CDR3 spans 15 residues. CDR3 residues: CASSQDINRNYEQYF. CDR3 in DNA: TGCGCCAGCAGCCAAGATATCAACAGGAACTACGAGCAGTACTTC.

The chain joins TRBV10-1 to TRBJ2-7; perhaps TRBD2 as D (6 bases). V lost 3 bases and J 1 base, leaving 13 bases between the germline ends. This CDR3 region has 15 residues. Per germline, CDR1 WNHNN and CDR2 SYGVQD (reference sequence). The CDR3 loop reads CASSEDGLPSYEQYF. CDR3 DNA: TGCGCCAGCAGTGAAGACGGACTACCTTCCTACGAGCAGTACTTC.

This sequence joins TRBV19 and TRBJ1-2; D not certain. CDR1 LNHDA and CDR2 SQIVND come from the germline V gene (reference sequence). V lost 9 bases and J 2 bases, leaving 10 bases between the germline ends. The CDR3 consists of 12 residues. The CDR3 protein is CASTGINYGYTF. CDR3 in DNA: TGTGCCAGCACCGGGATAAACTATGGCTACACCTTC. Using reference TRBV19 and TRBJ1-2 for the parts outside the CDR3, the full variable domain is DGGITQSPKYLFRKEGQNVTLSCEQNLNHDAMYWYRQDPGQGLRLIYYSQIVNDFQKGDIAEGYSVSREKKESFPLTVTSAQKNPTAFYLCASTGINYGYTFGSGTRLTVV.

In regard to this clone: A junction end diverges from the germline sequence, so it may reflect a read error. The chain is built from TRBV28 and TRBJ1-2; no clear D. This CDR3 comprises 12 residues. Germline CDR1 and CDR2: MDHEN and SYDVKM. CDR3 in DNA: TGTGCCAGCAGTTTTTTTGTGGAGGGCTACCCCTTC. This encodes CASSFFVEGYPF.

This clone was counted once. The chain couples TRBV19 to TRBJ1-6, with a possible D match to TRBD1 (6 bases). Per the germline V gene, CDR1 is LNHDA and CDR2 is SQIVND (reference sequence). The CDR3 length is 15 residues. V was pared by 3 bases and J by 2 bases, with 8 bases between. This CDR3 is CASSIPGAYNSPLHF. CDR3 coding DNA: TGTGCCAGTAGTATCCCAGGGGCCTATAATTCACCCCTCCACTTT.

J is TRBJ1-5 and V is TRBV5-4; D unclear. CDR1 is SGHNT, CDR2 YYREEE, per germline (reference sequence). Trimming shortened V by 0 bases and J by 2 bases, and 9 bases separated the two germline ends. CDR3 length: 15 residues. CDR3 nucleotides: TGTGCCAGCAGCTTGGGCGGCCGGGGCAATCAGCCCCAGCATTTT. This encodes CASSLGGRGNQPQHF.

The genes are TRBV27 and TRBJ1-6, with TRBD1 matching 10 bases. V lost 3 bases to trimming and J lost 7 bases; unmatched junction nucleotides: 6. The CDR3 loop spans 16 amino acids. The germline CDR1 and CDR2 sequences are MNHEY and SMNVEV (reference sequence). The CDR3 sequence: CASSLEGDRGNSPLHF. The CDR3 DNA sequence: TGTGCCAGCAGTTTGGAGGGGGACAGGGGAAATTCACCCCTCCACTTT.

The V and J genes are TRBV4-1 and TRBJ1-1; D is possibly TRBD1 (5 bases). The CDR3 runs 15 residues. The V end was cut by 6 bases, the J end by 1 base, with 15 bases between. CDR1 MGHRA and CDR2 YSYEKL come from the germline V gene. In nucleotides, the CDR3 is TGCGCCAGCAGACGGAGCGGGGGGGGGAACACTGAAGCTTTCTTT. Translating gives CASRRSGGGNTEAFF.

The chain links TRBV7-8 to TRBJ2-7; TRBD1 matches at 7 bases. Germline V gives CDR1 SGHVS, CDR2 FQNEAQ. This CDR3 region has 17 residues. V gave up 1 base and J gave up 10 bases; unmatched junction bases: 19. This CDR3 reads CASSLVPPTGTGIIQYF. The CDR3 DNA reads TGTGCCAGCAGCTTAGTCCCACCGACAGGGACCGGGATTATACAGTACTTC.

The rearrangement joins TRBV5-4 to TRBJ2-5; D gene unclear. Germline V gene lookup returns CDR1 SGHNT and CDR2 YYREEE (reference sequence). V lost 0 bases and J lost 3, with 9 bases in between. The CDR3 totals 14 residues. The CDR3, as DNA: TGTGCCAGCAGCTTGGGAAGTTCGGAAGAGACCCAGTACTTC. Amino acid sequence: CASSLGSSEETQYF.

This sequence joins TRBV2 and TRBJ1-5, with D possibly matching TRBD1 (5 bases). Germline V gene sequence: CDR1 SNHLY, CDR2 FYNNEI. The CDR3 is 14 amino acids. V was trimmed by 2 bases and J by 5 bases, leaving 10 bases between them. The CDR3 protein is CASSEQGSDQPQHF. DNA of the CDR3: TGTGCCAGCAGTGAACAGGGTTCAGATCAGCCCCAGCATTTT.

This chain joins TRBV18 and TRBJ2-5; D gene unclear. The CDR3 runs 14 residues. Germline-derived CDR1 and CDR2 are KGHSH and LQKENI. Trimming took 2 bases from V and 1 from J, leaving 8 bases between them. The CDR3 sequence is CASSPADTQETQYF. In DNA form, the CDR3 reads TGTGCCAGCTCACCAGCGGATACCCAAGAGACCCAGTACTTC.

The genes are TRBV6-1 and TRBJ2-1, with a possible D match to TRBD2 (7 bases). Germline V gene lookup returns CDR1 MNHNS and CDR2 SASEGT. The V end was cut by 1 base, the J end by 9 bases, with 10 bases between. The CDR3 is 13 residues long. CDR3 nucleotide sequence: TGTGCCAGCAGTGAAGTAGGGGGGGGTGAGCAGTTCTTC. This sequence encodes CASSEVGGGEQFF.

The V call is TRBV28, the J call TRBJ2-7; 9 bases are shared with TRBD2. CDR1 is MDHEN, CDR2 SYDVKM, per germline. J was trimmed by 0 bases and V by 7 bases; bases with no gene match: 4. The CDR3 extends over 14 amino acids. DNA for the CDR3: TGTGCCAGCAAGGCGGGAGGGAGCTCCTACGAGCAGTACTTC. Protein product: CASKAGGSSYEQYF.